This record covers a single T cell receptor beta chain. The antigen this receptor binds is unknown. Base qualities are not recorded, but no much larger clone differs from it by a single base. Clipping removes 4 bases from V and 2 bases from J, with 8 as the unmatched junction base count. The CDR3 runs 16 residues from the cysteine to the phenylalanine. Just CDR3 DNA is preserved here, 48 bases in frame from base 1. For CDR1 and CDR2, the germline V gene lists SGHDN and FVKESK. The donors were some 36 Caucasian individuals from Russia, aged roughly 6 to 100 years, who were systemically healthy. Approximately 9.3 milliliters of peripheral blood were collected from each donor into EDTA-treated Vacutainer tubes. Ficoll-Paque density-gradient centrifugation was used to isolate PBMCs, with at least 7 million per sample. Trizol reagent was used to extract total RNA from the PBMCs, yielding at least 6 micrograms per sample. The percentages of naive CD45RAhigh/CD27high T cells were determined by flow cytometry on a PBMC aliquot from every donor.

The data were obtained in a study of blood T cells in healthy people across ages (dated by TCRdb to the mid-2010s). Looking at the study overall: In model experiments, template switching captured roughly one uniquely barcoded TCR beta cDNA molecule for every two T cells. The study measured age-related changes in TCR beta repertoire diversity using deep sequencing normalized with unique cDNA molecular identifiers. Four age groups were formed from the donors: young (average about 17 years), middle-aged (just under 40), aged (62) and long-lived (roughly 88). Donors of different ages were randomly distributed across sequencing lanes to avoid experimental bias. Two additional independent replicas of 1 million unique cDNA reads from the same blood draw were analyzed for two donors (one aged 18 to 29 and one aged 80 or older). What the authors observed across the whole study: There was a strong correlation between observed TCR beta diversity and the percentage of naive T cells measured by flow cytometry. Because profiling used bulk unsorted PBMCs, naive and antigen-experienced compartments could not be compared conclusively. Observed TCR beta diversity per million T cells fell roughly linearly with age, and a significant reduction was already apparent by age around 39. Total diversity estimates from one million sequenced T cells were considered lower bounds and underestimates. The long-lived group showed more naive CD4+ T cells, fewer expanded clones and increased TCR diversity than the aged group, suggesting age selection. Donor CMV infection status was unknown, potentially confounding age-related changes in expanded clonotypes.

The library was obtained by 5' RACE. Sequencing was carried out with an Illumina HiSeq 2500. A second PCR of roughly 6 to 12 cycles was run with a J-beta primer mix and a sample-barcoded 5' primer. A unique molecular identifier was introduced onto each TCR beta cDNA molecule by a template-switch 5' adaptor carrying 12 random nucleotides. Each sample yielded at least 3 million CDR3-containing paired-end reads. First-strand cDNA was synthesized from all RNA with the Mint cDNA synthesis kit, primed by a TRBC-specific oligonucleotide. All cDNA was treated with uracil-DNA glycosylase and then went through a first 18-cycle PCR with the universal primers M1SS and BC2_uni_R. The authors' pipeline ran thus. Each sample was normalized by randomly selecting 1 million high-quality reads, each carrying a distinct molecular identifier. Instead of being binned into consensus sequences, reads that shared molecular identifiers were thrown out. MiTCR, run with a Q25 quality threshold and the strictest error-elimination algorithm, handled CDR3 identification, clonotype clustering and error correction. A nonparametric unseen species model using Euler transformation provided a lower-bound estimate of total TCR beta diversity. The public reads were reprocessed in TCRdb via fastp at Q25 and MiXCR, keeping in-frame beta chains. Entries that share a CDR3 protein sequence are merged under the most common genes and DNA. The V and J calls were determined by TCRdb, not by the authors. The sample table records 1,300,000 or so distinct CDR3 sequences; approximately 59% of these occur just once. Of the sample, about 6.3% is held by the ten largest clones.

The clonotype was recovered from a man between 18 and 35 years old in good health. Sequenced: blood. The V gene is TRBV14 and the J gene is TRBJ2-5; 9 bases in between match TRBD2. The bases are TGTGCCAGCAGCCCGAGAAGACTAGCGGTACAAGAGACCCAGTACTTC. Translation gives CASSPRRLAVQETQYF. The reference TRBV14 and TRBJ2-5 proteins fill in what lies around the CDR3, so the full variable domain reads EAGVTQFPSHSVIEKGQTVTLRCDPISGHDNLYWYRRVMGKEIKFLLHFVKESKQDESGMPNNRFLAERTGGTYSTLKVQPAELEDSGVYFCASSPRRLAVQETQYFGPGTRLLVL.